This T cell receptor (beta chain) was sequenced for a study of cytomegalovirus exposure and HLA in healthy donors. Study-level findings and limits: Cytomegalovirus association was listed for about 170 TCR beta chains. Confirmation was obtained in vitro that a few CMV-associated chains are specific for CMV antigens. One later analysis, an examination of the 90 to 150 validation repertoires, found that first-cohort TCR clusters tended to co-occur in them. Using the classifier, cytomegalovirus status was reportedly diagnosed with high specificity and sensitivity.

The assay was immunoSEQ multiplex PCR, and TCRdb's table has in-frame clones only and misses some. Of some 83,000 clones in the sample, roughly 94% were seen once. Between the trimmed V and J ends, which lost 2 bases and 4 bases, there was a span of 22 bases. The CDR3 is made up of 18 amino acids. Per the germline V gene, CDR1 is SGHRS and CDR2 is YFSETQ. As concerns this clone: Antigen specificity is unknown.

The chain combines TRBV5-1 with TRBJ2-1; D is perhaps TRBD2 (6 bases). The receptor was derived from a woman under 30 in good health and CMV-seropositive. Material: PBMCs. Here the CDR3 DNA reads TGCGCCAGCAGCTTTGGGAATCGAGGCGGGAAAGAATACAATGAGCAGTTCTTC. It is translated as CASSFGNRGGKEYNEQFF.